The clone carrying this TCR beta chain was seen a handful of times. From approximately 20-30 mg of unsorted bulk tissue, DNA and RNA were co-extracted together. Donors were untreated and chronically infected with HBV. All tumor samples contained more than 80% viable tumor cells. TCR beta cDNA came from about 0.45 ug total RNA, primed with a constant-region primer. Libraries of TCR beta came from three nested multiplex PCR rounds with slightly modified ARM-PCR. Rounds one and two of PCR, each of roughly 11 cycles, were primed with TRBV1-TRBV30 forward primers and a C-beta reverse primer. From the multiplex PCR reads, TCRdb called clonotypes with MiXCR, one entry per CDR3 protein. The sample holds roughly 120,000 distinct CDR3 sequences, around two thirds seen once. This record belongs to a study of tumor-infiltrating lymphocytes in primary liver carcinoma. Study summary: With diameters of about 4 to 11 cm, tumors were stage T1-T3 N0M0.

Germline CDR1 reads MDHEN; CDR2 reads SYDVKM. The CDR3 has 15 amino acids. Trimming stripped 6 bases from V and 1 base from J, with 14 bases between. This receptor was obtained from a woman in her sixties or seventies with primary liver carcinoma and hepatitis B virus infection. The material sequenced was liver tumor tissue from sampling region 1. This sample's subset: tumor region T1, superior pole. V is TRBV28 and J is TRBJ2-3; D is unresolved. Here the CDR3 DNA reads TGTGCCAGCAGGGCGGAACGGTTACGCACAGATACGCAGTATTTT. It is translated as CASRAERLRTDTQYF. Full variable domain (outside the CDR3, taken from reference TRBV28 and TRBJ2-3): DVKVTQSSRYLVKRTGEKVFLECVQDMDHENMFWYRQDPGLGLRLIYFSYDVKMKEKGDIPEGYSVSREKKERFSLILESASTNQTSMYLCASRAERLRTDTQYFGPGTRLTVL.